The entry below describes one T cell receptor beta chain. The data stem from a study of technical replicates of blood from a few donors. This CDR3 is 14 amino acids long. V dropped 4 bases and J dropped 1 base, with 12 bases sitting between them. CDR1 is SGHNT, CDR2 YYREEE, per germline (reference sequence). Profiling relied on immunoSEQ multiplex PCR, and the TCRdb table lists in-frame clones only, not all of them. This sample yields under 95,000 clones, of which around 94% are seen a single time; about 0.25% belongs to the top ten. The J gene is TRBJ2-7, the V gene TRBV5-4, with a weak D call TRBD1 (6 bases). The sample comprised T cells isolated from PBMCs. The source of this sequence is a human donor in good health. DNA of the CDR3: TGTGCCAGCAGCACCGACAGGCCTTCCTACGAGCAGTACTTC. Translated: CASSTDRPSYEQYF.